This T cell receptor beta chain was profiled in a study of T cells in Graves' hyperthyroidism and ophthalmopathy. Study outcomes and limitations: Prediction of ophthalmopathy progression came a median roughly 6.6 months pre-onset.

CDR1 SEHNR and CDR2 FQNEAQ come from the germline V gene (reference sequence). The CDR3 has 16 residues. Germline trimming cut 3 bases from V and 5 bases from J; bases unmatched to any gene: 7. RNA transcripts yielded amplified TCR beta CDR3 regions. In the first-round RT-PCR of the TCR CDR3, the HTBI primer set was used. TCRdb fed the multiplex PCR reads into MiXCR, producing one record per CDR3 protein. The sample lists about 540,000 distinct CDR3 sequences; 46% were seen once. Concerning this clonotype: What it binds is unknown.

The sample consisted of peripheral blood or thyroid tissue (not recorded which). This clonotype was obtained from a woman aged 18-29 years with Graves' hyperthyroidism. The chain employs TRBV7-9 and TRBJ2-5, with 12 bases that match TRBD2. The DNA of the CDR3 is TGTGCCAGCAGCTTCGCTAGCGGGAGGGCCGGGGAGACCCAGTACTTC. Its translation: CASSFASGRAGETQYF.